Listed below are T cell receptor beta chains from one sample, sequenced in a study of blood T cell repertoires in COVID-19. Sequencing used immunoSEQ multiplex PCR; TCRdb keeps in-frame clones, though not all of them. This sample yields fewer than 300,000 clones, of which about 83% are seen a single time; 4.5% to 6.5% belongs to the top ten. The sample was peripheral blood. Every receptor here comes from a man older than 75 with acute or convalescent COVID-19. The CDR3 runs from the conserved cysteine through the conserved F or W. D genes are given only for firm matches.

CDR3aa	v_gene	j_gene	d_gene
CASSDLGAQVDTQYF	TRBV6-1	TRBJ2-3	NA
CASSPQQGTLGKLFF	TRBV28	TRBJ1-4	TRBD1
CASSSWGSGVPYEQYF	TRBV7-8	TRBJ2-7	TRBD2
CATDRAHSYGYTF	TRBV28	TRBJ1-2	TRBD1
CASSQGPSGGAGELFF	TRBV3-1/TRBV3-2	TRBJ2-2	TRBD2
CASSSLQGARQYF	TRBV5-1	TRBJ2-3	TRBD1
CASSPGLPATDTQYF	TRBV5-4	TRBJ2-3	TRBD2
CASSPRQGTDTQYF	TRBV5-4	TRBJ2-3	TRBD1
CASSSLAEGDYEQYF	TRBV7-9	TRBJ2-7	TRBD2
CASSQEGQGATGELFF	TRBV3-1/TRBV3-2	TRBJ2-2	TRBD1
CAWSGASGRATDTQYF	TRBV30	TRBJ2-3	TRBD2
CSVEQREYNEQFF	TRBV29-1	TRBJ2-1	TRBD2
CASSPGSNGRRGTGELFF	TRBV5-4	TRBJ2-2	NA
CASTTNRGGTGRSQHF	TRBV19	TRBJ1-5	NA
CASSGPSGYVTDTQYF	TRBV19	TRBJ2-3	TRBD2
CASSEAGGNSGNTIYF	TRBV6-1	TRBJ1-3	NA
CASRESTGGLTEAFF	TRBV2	TRBJ1-1	TRBD1
CATSDWTSGTDTQYF	TRBV24-1	TRBJ2-3	TRBD2
CASSLPRTGSDTQYF	TRBV28	TRBJ2-3	TRBD1
CASSSGKGSYEQYF	TRBV5-4	TRBJ2-7	NA
CASSPGTYNEQFF	TRBV9	TRBJ2-1	NA
CASSPGGLVGTGELFF	TRBV28	TRBJ2-2	TRBD2
CASSRDRVKGLDEKLFF	TRBV18	TRBJ1-4	TRBD1
CASRGGTGNTEAFF	TRBV27	TRBJ1-1	TRBD1
CASTLRGSYNSPLHF	TRBV28	TRBJ1-6	NA
CASSGRVSTEAFF	TRBV7-8	TRBJ1-1	NA
CASSQVGVASDTQYF	TRBV4-1	TRBJ2-3	NA
CASSPDRGHYGYTF	TRBV7-8	TRBJ1-2	TRBD1
CASSPQRDRATGYTF	TRBV5-6	TRBJ1-2	TRBD1
CASSPGQGPSPLHF	TRBV5-1	TRBJ1-6	TRBD1
CASSFIQGAVDGYTF	TRBV6-5	TRBJ1-2	TRBD1
CASSQDAGGRDTQYF	TRBV4-1	TRBJ2-3	TRBD2
CASSLLGEGTGELFF	TRBV5-4	TRBJ2-2	TRBD2
CAFGGVSGTEAFF	TRBV30	TRBJ1-1	NA
CASSPRAGGEIHSNQPQHF	TRBV14	TRBJ1-5	NA
CASSSGRGGNQPQHF	TRBV6-2/TRBV6-3	TRBJ1-5	NA
CASHRGVNYGYTF	TRBV2	TRBJ1-2	NA
CASSPGLTGANVLTF	TRBV2	TRBJ2-6	TRBD2
CASSLARTRGDTQYF	TRBV5-1	TRBJ2-3	TRBD2
CASSFTVATNEKLFF	TRBV5-1	TRBJ1-4	NA
CASSQEGGVNSPLHF	TRBV4-1	TRBJ1-6	NA
CASSIGTGVNEKLFF	TRBV5-1	TRBJ1-4	TRBD1
CASSYSTGETYEQYF	TRBV6-2/TRBV6-3	TRBJ2-7	TRBD1
CASSLSAGEQYF	TRBV12-3/TRBV12-4	TRBJ2-7	NA
CASSLGRDTYEQYF	TRBV5-1	TRBJ2-7	NA
CATSDPSGGDNEQFF	TRBV24-1	TRBJ2-1	TRBD2
CASRLGTGGGETQYF	TRBV28	TRBJ2-5	TRBD1
CASSILTSGSLGNEQFF	TRBV7-2	TRBJ2-1	TRBD2
CASSYGLPGTGDNEKLFF	TRBV6-2/TRBV6-3	TRBJ1-4	TRBD1
CASTRDNGPGELFF	TRBV6-5	TRBJ2-2	NA
CASSLAGGPQETQYF	TRBV28	TRBJ2-5	TRBD2
CATSDLGAGLAGVKTGELFF	TRBV24-1	TRBJ2-2	TRBD2
CASSQSDSLNTEAFF	TRBV4-1	TRBJ1-1	NA
CASSQDWTGSRYGYTF	TRBV3-1/TRBV3-2	TRBJ1-2	TRBD1
CASSPDSSYGYTF	TRBV27	TRBJ1-2	NA
CASSLRTGANTEAFF	TRBV5-1	TRBJ1-1	TRBD1
CASSVGDTLNTEAFF	TRBV9	TRBJ1-1	NA
CATQVQAGITNTGELFF	TRBV19	TRBJ2-2	NA
CASSLSGADTQYF	TRBV7-9	TRBJ2-3	NA
CASTRTSGLYNEQFF	TRBV6-5	TRBJ2-1	TRBD2